This TCR beta chain was recorded in a study of response to subunit inactivated influenza vaccine. A single count supports this clonotype. What it recognizes is unknown. V gave up 6 bases and J gave up 11 bases, with 18 bases separating them. This CDR3 spans 13 amino acids. Germline values: CDR1 MDHEN, CDR2 SYDVKM. Study results and caveats: The authors put forward the suggestion that each seasonal influenza vaccination may bring in only a limited number of new T cells.

TCRdb re-called the RT-PCR reads through MiXCR, storing one row per CDR3 protein. The data contain 300,000 to 350,000 distinct CDR3 sequences, 20% to 25% of them seen just once; the ten biggest clones take up 10%. The chain links TRBV28 to TRBJ2-3; maybe TRBD2 (5 bases). The sequence came from a man in his fifties or sixties who received an inactivated influenza vaccine. Source: PBMCs from blood, taken less than 22 months after vaccination. CDR3 loop: CASRGPTVSGQYF. CDR3 bases: TGTGCCAGCAGGGGCCCTACGGTGAGCGGGCAGTATTTT.